These T cell receptor beta chains were read from a single sample in a study of blood T cell repertoires in COVID-19. The data were produced by immunoSEQ multiplex PCR, yet TCRdb's version contains in-frame clones alone and is incomplete. The table includes over 250,000 clones, around 82% detected once. Sequencing input: peripheral blood. The receptors were gathered from a woman between 50 and 59 years old who had recovered from COVID-19. Each CDR3 is given with its conserved first and last residue. D genes are given only for firm matches. Rows may omit the clone size; those that give it use once, few, many or a size class.

v_gene,abundance,d_gene,j_gene,CDR3nt,CDR3aa
TRBV2,NA,NA,TRBJ2-7,TGTGCCAGCAGTGACGCCAGGGTATACTACGAGCAGTACTTC,CASSDARVYYEQYF
TRBV11-1,NA,TRBD2,TRBJ2-1,TGTGCCAGCAGCTTCTACGCGGGGGGTAACTACAATGAGCAGTTCTTC,CASSFYAGGNYNEQFF
TRBV3-1/TRBV3-2,NA,NA,TRBJ1-1,TGTGCCAGCAGCCCCCAGGAGGGGAACACTGAAGCTTTCTTT,CASSPQEGNTEAFF
TRBV28,NA,NA,TRBJ1-1,TGTGCCAGCAGGTCCGGTGGGAGTAGCACTGAAGCTTTCTTT,CASRSGGSSTEAFF
TRBV19,NA,NA,TRBJ2-1,TGTGCCAGTAAGAGACTGCAGATGGGTTTCAATGAGCAGTTCTTC,CASKRLQMGFNEQFF
TRBV5-1,few,TRBD2,TRBJ2-1,TGCGCCAGCAGCTTTGAACTAGCGGGGGGGCATGAGCAGTTCTTC,CASSFELAGGHEQFF
TRBV27,once,TRBD1,TRBJ2-6,TGTGCCAGCAGTTTACCCGAGACAGGGAACAGCTCTGGGGCCAACGTCCTGACTTTC,CASSLPETGNSSGANVLTF
TRBV3-1/TRBV3-2,NA,NA,TRBJ2-3,TGTGCCAGCAGCCAAAACCTCCGCGGGGATACGCAGTATTTT,CASSQNLRGDTQYF
TRBV6-4,few,TRBD2,TRBJ2-1,TGTGCCAGCAGTGACTCGGCGGGAGATTCATACAATGAGCAGTTCTTC,CASSDSAGDSYNEQFF
TRBV4-1,NA,TRBD1,TRBJ2-5,TGCGCCAGCAGCCAGAGGGACAGGGGGGGAGAAAAGACCCAGTACTTC,CASSQRDRGGEKTQYF
TRBV28,few,TRBD2,TRBJ2-1,TGTGCCAGCAGGAGCGGGAGTTCCTACAATGAGCAGTTCTTC,CASRSGSSYNEQFF
TRBV24-1,NA,NA,TRBJ2-7,TGTGCCACCAGTGATCCTACAGGGAACCACGAGCAGTACTTC,CATSDPTGNHEQYF
TRBV30,NA,NA,TRBJ2-3,TGTGCCTGGAGTATCGGGGTTTCAGATACGCAGTATTTT,CAWSIGVSDTQYF
TRBV9,few,TRBD2,TRBJ2-1,TGTGCCAGCAGCGTTCTAGCGGAAGCCTACAATGAGCAGTTCTTC,CASSVLAEAYNEQFF
TRBV5-6,NA,TRBD2,TRBJ2-7,TGTGCCAGCAGCACCCGACTAGCGGGTACCTACGAGCAGTACTTC,CASSTRLAGTYEQYF
TRBV12-3/TRBV12-4,NA,NA,TRBJ2-7,TGTGCCAGCAGTGGTAGCGGCTACGAGCAGTACTTC,CASSGSGYEQYF
TRBV5-4,once,TRBD1,TRBJ2-5,TGTGCCAGCAGCCGGACAGGGCAAGAGACCCAGTACTTC,CASSRTGQETQYF
TRBV7-2,NA,TRBD1,TRBJ1-2,TGTGCCAGCAGTTACGCTACAGGGGCCGTCAACTATGGCTACACCTTC,CASSYATGAVNYGYTF
TRBV7-2,NA,NA,TRBJ2-5,TGTGCCAGCAGCTTAGCTTCCGGGGTCTCAGAGACCCAGTACTTC,CASSLASGVSETQYF
TRBV6-2/TRBV6-3,few,TRBD1,TRBJ1-2,TGTGCCAGCAGCCTTTCCGGGACAGGGGTCTATGGCTACACCTTC,CASSLSGTGVYGYTF
TRBV11-2,once,TRBD2,TRBJ2-7,TGTGCCAGCAGCCCGCGGGTAGCGGGAGGCTCCTACGAGCAGTACTTC,CASSPRVAGGSYEQYF
TRBV19,NA,NA,TRBJ1-2,TGTGCCAGTAGTGATCCCGGAGGGGCGAGCTCCTATGGCTACACCTTC,CASSDPGGASSYGYTF
TRBV7-3,NA,TRBD1,TRBJ2-5,TGTGCCAGCAGCTTACAGGGGGCGCCCAGGGAGACCCAGTACTTC,CASSLQGAPRETQYF
TRBV4-1,NA,NA,TRBJ2-7,TGCGCCAGCAGCCAAGAACGGAGGAGGAATCCCTACGAGCAGTACTTC,CASSQERRRNPYEQYF
TRBV7-2,NA,NA,TRBJ1-3,TGTGCCAGCAGCCCTACCTCAGGGCTCTCTGGAAACACCATATATTTT,CASSPTSGLSGNTIYF
TRBV7-2,NA,NA,TRBJ2-2,TGTGCCAACAGCTTAATGAGTAGCGGGAACACCGGGGAGCTGTTTTTT,CANSLMSSGNTGELFF
TRBV7-9,NA,TRBD2,TRBJ2-2,TGTGCCAGCAGCTTGACTAGCGGGGGTACGGAGAACACCGGGGAGCTGTTTTTT,CASSLTSGGTENTGELFF
TRBV2,once,TRBD1,TRBJ2-7,TGTGCCAGCAAAACACAGGGGGGATCCTACGAGCAGTACTTC,CASKTQGGSYEQYF
TRBV27,NA,NA,TRBJ2-1,TGTGCCAGCAGTCCGGAGGACGCGAGCTCCTACAATGAGCAGTTCTTC,CASSPEDASSYNEQFF
TRBV7-2,NA,TRBD1,TRBJ1-5,TGTGCCAGCAGCTTGGCCCCCGGGACAGTTTATCAGCCCCAGCATTTT,CASSLAPGTVYQPQHF
TRBV30,few,NA,TRBJ1-2,TGTGCCTGGACAACTAACTATGGCTACACCTTC,CAWTTNYGYTF
TRBV5-1,NA,TRBD1,TRBJ1-2,TGCGCCAGCAGCTCGGGACAGGGGTTTGGCTATGGCTACACCTTC,CASSSGQGFGYGYTF
TRBV6-2/TRBV6-3,NA,TRBD1,TRBJ2-2,TGTGCCAGCAGCGGGACAGGGGTCGGGGAGCTGTTTTTT,CASSGTGVGELFF
TRBV30,NA,NA,TRBJ1-1,TGTGCCTGGAGTCCGGTTGGCACTGAAGCTTTCTTT,CAWSPVGTEAFF
TRBV7-2,NA,NA,TRBJ2-5,TGTGCCAGCAGCTTAGACGGGGAGACCCAGTACTTC,CASSLDGETQYF
TRBV6-1,NA,NA,TRBJ1-2,TGTGCCAGCAGTGAAATGGGGGCGGCTAACTATGGCTACACCTTC,CASSEMGAANYGYTF
TRBV6-2/TRBV6-3,NA,TRBD1,TRBJ2-7,TGTGCCAGCAGTCTGGACAGGGGGTCCTACGAGCAGTACTTC,CASSLDRGSYEQYF